A selection of T cell receptor beta chains follows, all from one sample in a study of spatial heterogeneity in lung cancer. TCRdb fed the 5' RACE reads into MiXCR, producing one record per CDR3 protein. The table lists thousands of distinct CDR3 sequences, around 3% of them singletons. The source was lung tumor tissue, collected at surgery. These receptors originate from a male donor with early-stage non-small cell lung cancer. CDR3s include the opening cysteine and the closing phenylalanine or tryptophan. The D gene is left open where the match is weak. Not every row has a clone size; where given, it reads once, few, many or a size class.

V	D	size	length	J	DNA	CDR3
TRBV20-1	-	medium-sized	10	TRBJ1-2	TGCAGTGCTTACAGGGATGGCTACACCTTC	CSAYRDGYTF
TRBV18	-	many	16	TRBJ1-3	TGTGCCAGCTCACCAGCCTCCGGGGCCTCTGGAAACACCATATATTTT	CASSPASGASGNTIYF
TRBV10-2	-	many	14	TRBJ2-3	TGCGCCAGCAGTGCAACAGGGCAGACAGATACGCAGTATTTT	CASSATGQTDTQYF
TRBV18	TRBD1	many	15	TRBJ1-2	TGTGCCAGCTCACCACGGGACAGGACTAACTATGGCTACACCTTC	CASSPRDRTNYGYTF
TRBV5-1	-	medium-sized	13	TRBJ1-1	TGCGCCAGCAGCTTGGTAGCGGGCACTGAAGCTTTCTTT	CASSLVAGTEAFF
TRBV10-3	-	-	13	TRBJ1-5	TGTGCCATCAGTGCAGGCCCCGATCAGCCCCAGCATTTT	CAISAGPDQPQHF
TRBV6-1	-	many	9	TRBJ1-2	TGTGCCAGCAAGTGGCCCTACACCTTC	CASKWPYTF
TRBV7-7	-	many	13	TRBJ1-1	TGTGCCAGCAGCTTAGGAGAGAACACTGAAGCTTTCTTT	CASSLGENTEAFF
TRBV11-3	-	many	13	TRBJ2-7	TGTGCCAGCAGCTTAGTTTCAGCCGGGGAGCAGTACTTC	CASSLVSAGEQYF
TRBV7-9	-	many	13	TRBJ1-2	TGTGCCAGCAGCTTAATAGAGCTTTATGGCTACACCTTC	CASSLIELYGYTF
TRBV5-1	TRBD2	medium-sized	13	TRBJ2-5	TGCGCCAGCGGGACTACTGGGGGGGAGACCCAGTACTTC	CASGTTGGETQYF
TRBV6-2/TRBV6-3	-	medium-sized	12	TRBJ2-1	TGTGCCAGCAGGGAGGGCTACAATGAGCAGTTCTTC	CASREGYNEQFF
TRBV5-6	-	medium-sized	14	TRBJ2-4	TGTGCCAGCAGCTTGTGGGGGGCCGGGGTCATTCAGTACTTC	CASSLWGAGVIQYF
TRBV27	TRBD1	many	15	TRBJ2-7	TGTGCCAGCAGTTTAAGGACAGGGAACAACTACGAGCAGTACTTC	CASSLRTGNNYEQYF
TRBV2	-	-	12	TRBJ1-5	TGTGCCAGCGCAGGGGTCAATCAGCCCCAGCATTTT	CASAGVNQPQHF
TRBV5-1	-	medium-sized	12	TRBJ2-7	TGCGCCAGCAGCTCTTGCGGGAACGAGCAGTACTTC	CASSSCGNEQYF
TRBV12-3/TRBV12-4	-	medium-sized	11	TRBJ1-3	TGTGCCAGCAGTTTGCAGTACACCATATATTTT	CASSLQYTIYF
TRBV5-4	TRBD1	many	17	TRBJ1-2	TGTGCCAGCAGCTTGGATGGGGACAGGGGTCCTAGAGGGGGCTACACCTTC	CASSLDGDRGPRGGYTF
TRBV29-1	-	many	17	TRBJ2-3	TGCAGCGTTGTCTCAGGACTTGGGCCTTCTCGCACAGATACGCAGTATTTT	CSVVSGLGPSRTDTQYF
TRBV11-2	-	medium-sized	11	TRBJ1-2	TGTGCCAGCAGCTTAGGGGTCGGGCCGCCCTTC	CASSLGVGPPF
TRBV29-1	-	few	12	TRBJ2-1	TGCAGCGTTGAAGATGGGGGGAATGAGCAGTTCTTC	CSVEDGGNEQFF
TRBV7-2	-	many	13	TRBJ1-3	TGTGCCAGCAGCTTTGGATCTGGAAACACCATATATTTT	CASSFGSGNTIYF
TRBV6-6	TRBD2	medium-sized	16	TRBJ2-2	TGTGCCAGCAGTTCTATGACTAGCGAAGGGACCGGGGAGCTGTTTTTT	CASSSMTSEGTGELFF
TRBV5-1	-	many	16	TRBJ2-6	TGCGCCAGCAGCTTGGAACAGGGAGCGGGGGCCAACGTCCTGACTTTC	CASSLEQGAGANVLTF
TRBV30	TRBD1	few	14	TRBJ1-5	TGTGCCTGGACCGAATACAGGGGTAAGCAGCCCCAGCATTTT	CAWTEYRGKQPQHF
TRBV19	-	many	13	TRBJ2-1	TGTGCTGCGTCCGGGCCGCCCTACAATGAGCAGTTCTTC	CAASGPPYNEQFF
TRBV2	-	-	11	TRBJ1-4	TGTGCCAGCAGTGGTGCCGGGAACGTGTTTTTT	CASSGAGNVFF
TRBV2	TRBD2	medium-sized	14	TRBJ2-7	TGTGCCAGCAGTGAAACTAGCGGGATCTACGAGCAGTACTTC	CASSETSGIYEQYF
TRBV4-1	-	many	16	TRBJ2-7	TGCGCCAGCAGCCATAAGGAGACGGGCCGTCCCTACGAGCAGTACTTC	CASSHKETGRPYEQYF
TRBV4-1	-	many	13	TRBJ1-2	TGCGCCAGCAGCCAAGATCGCGGCTATGGCTACACCTTC	CASSQDRGYGYTF
TRBV20-1	TRBD1	few	12	TRBJ1-2	TGCAGTGCCGACAGGGGGAGCGATGGCTACACCTTC	CSADRGSDGYTF